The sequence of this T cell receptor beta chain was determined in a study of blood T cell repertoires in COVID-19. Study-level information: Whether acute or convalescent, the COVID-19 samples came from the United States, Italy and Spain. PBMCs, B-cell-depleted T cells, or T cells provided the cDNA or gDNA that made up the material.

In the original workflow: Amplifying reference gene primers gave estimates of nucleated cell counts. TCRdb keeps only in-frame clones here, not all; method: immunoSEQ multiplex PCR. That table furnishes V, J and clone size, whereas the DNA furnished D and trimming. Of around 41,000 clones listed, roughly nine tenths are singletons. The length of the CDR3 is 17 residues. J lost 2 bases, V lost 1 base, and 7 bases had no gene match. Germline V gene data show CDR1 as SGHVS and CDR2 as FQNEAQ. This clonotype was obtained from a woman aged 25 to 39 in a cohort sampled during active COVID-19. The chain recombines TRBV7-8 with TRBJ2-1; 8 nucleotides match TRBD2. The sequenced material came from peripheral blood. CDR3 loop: CASSLGDRREAYNEQFF. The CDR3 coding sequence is TGTGCCAGCAGCTTAGGTGATAGGCGGGAGGCCTACAATGAGCAGTTCTTC.